The 25 T cell receptor beta chains in this list originate from one sample, sequenced in a study of OX40 agonist ivuxolimab in advanced cancers. Assay used: immunoSEQ multiplex PCR; TCRdb lists only in-frame clones, some missing. The profile shows some 25,000 clones, about 75% of them singletons. The sample in question was CD4+ or CD8+ T cells sorted from blood, obtained in a trial of the OX40 agonist ivuxolimab. These TCRs come from an adult with an advanced solid tumor such as melanoma, head and neck, liver or kidney cancer.

The DNA of the CDR3 is TGTGCCAGTAGTAAGACTAGCGGGGGGATGGAGACCCAGTACTTC. Its translation is CASSKTSGGMETQYF. The chain uses TRBV19 and TRBJ2-5, with TRBD2 matching over 13 bases. The CDR3 loop spans 15 amino acids. Germline-derived CDR1 and CDR2 are LNHDA and SQIVND (reference sequence). V lost 4 bases to trimming and J lost 5 bases; unmatched junction nucleotides: 4. Complete variable domain (other parts from reference TRBV19 and TRBJ2-5): DGGITQSPKYLFRKEGQNVTLSCEQNLNHDAMYWYRQDPGQGLRLIYYSQIVNDFQKGDIAEGYSVSREKKESFPLTVTSAQKNPTAFYLCASSKTSGGMETQYFGPGTRLLVL.

The J gene is TRBJ1-2, the V gene TRBV5-1, with 8 bases identical to TRBD1. CDR3 length: 14 amino acids. Trimming took 3 bases from V and 5 from J; bases not matched to a gene: 6. The germline V gene encodes CDR1 SGHRS and CDR2 YFSETQ. The CDR3, as DNA: TGCGCCAGCAGCTCCTGGGACAGGAATTATGGCTACACCTTC. This codes for CASSSWDRNYGYTF. Full variable domain (remainder filled in from reference TRBV5-1 and TRBJ1-2): KAGVTQTPRYLIKTRGQQVTLSCSPISGHRSVSWYQQTPGQGLQFLFEYFSETQRNKGNFPGRFSGRQFSNSRSEMNVSTLELGDSALYLCASSSWDRNYGYTFGSGTRLTVV.

The chain carries TRBV2 and TRBJ1-2, with 9 nucleotides matching TRBD1. Germline trimming cut 6 bases from V and 5 bases from J; bases unmatched to any gene: 4. The CDR3 length is 13 residues. CDR1 SNHLY and CDR2 FYNNEI come from the germline V gene. The CDR3 reads CASRLGTGYGYTF. The CDR3 nucleotides are TGTGCCAGCAGGCTCGGGACAGGGTATGGCTACACCTTC.

This clone was observed once. The chain carries TRBV11-1 and TRBJ1-4; D is ambiguous. Germline values: CDR1 SGHAT, CDR2 FQDESV (reference sequence). The CDR3 has 15 residues. Trimming stripped 5 bases from V and 0 bases from J, with 10 bases between. Written as DNA, the CDR3 is TGTGCCAGCAGCCGAGACCAGTCAACTAATGAAAAACTGTTTTTT. Protein sequence: CASSRDQSTNEKLFF.

The chain uses TRBV4-3 and TRBJ2-4, with a weak D call TRBD2 (5 bases). The germline gives CDR1 LGHNA, CDR2 YSLEER. Trimming shortened V by 0 bases and J by 0 bases, and 15 bases separated the two germline ends. CDR3 length equals 18 residues. In DNA form, the CDR3 reads TGCGCCAGCAGCCAAGATTTCCGGGGATTAATAGCCAAAAACATTCAGTACTTC. This encodes CASSQDFRGLIAKNIQYF.

The CDR3 is CASSPGRDANADTQYF. The CDR3 DNA reads TGTGCCAGCAGCCCGGGAAGGGACGCCAACGCAGATACGCAGTATTTT. The genes are TRBV7-9 and TRBJ2-3, with D possibly called TRBD1 or TRBD2 (5 bases each). In germline, CDR1 is SEHNR, CDR2 FQNEAQ (reference sequence). This CDR3 region has 16 residues. The V gene lost 5 bases and the J gene lost 4 bases, with 19 bases spanning the gap.

In DNA form, the CDR3 reads TGTGCCAGTAGTTGGGGGGATCACTACGAGCAGTACTTC. As protein: CASSWGDHYEQYF. This chain uses TRBV19 with TRBJ2-7, with D perhaps matching TRBD2 (6 bases). The CDR3 runs to 13 residues. V gave up 5 bases and J gave up 3 bases, with 11 bases separating them. CDR1 is LNHDA and CDR2 is SQIVND in the germline V gene (reference sequence). Drawing the rest from reference TRBV19 and TRBJ2-7, the complete variable domain is DGGITQSPKYLFRKEGQNVTLSCEQNLNHDAMYWYRQDPGQGLRLIYYSQIVNDFQKGDIAEGYSVSREKKESFPLTVTSAQKNPTAFYLCASSWGDHYEQYFGPGTRLTVT.

J is TRBJ1-2 and V is TRBV19; 9 bases agree with TRBD1. In germline, CDR1 is LNHDA, CDR2 SQIVND (reference sequence). V dropped 8 bases and J dropped 1; count of bases not matched to a gene: 5. The CDR3 length is 14 residues. CDR3 loop: CASGTGLGNYGYTF. For the CDR3, the DNA is TGTGCCAGTGGGACAGGGTTGGGTAACTATGGCTACACCTTC.

The rearrangement uses TRBV20-1 and TRBJ2-3; D call uncertain. Germline CDR1 is DFQATT and CDR2 is SNEGSKA (reference sequence). This CDR3 is built from 11 residues. Trimming stripped 6 bases from V and 7 bases from J, with 11 bases between. CDR3 residues: CSAANGNTQYF. DNA of the CDR3: TGCAGTGCAGCCAACGGAAATACGCAGTATTTT.

This chain uses TRBV10-3 with TRBJ1-6; D remains unclear. Germline CDR1 is ENHRY and CDR2 is SYGVKD. The CDR3 consists of 16 residues. Trimming took 3 bases from V and 10 from J, leaving 19 bases between them. The DNA for the CDR3 is TGTGCCATCAGTGAAGGCCGCGCGGATATGGGGTCACCCCTCCACTTT. As protein: CAISEGRADMGSPLHF.

V usage is TRBV5-4 and J usage is TRBJ1-5; 9 bases match TRBD1. This CDR3 contains 15 residues. Germline-derived CDR1 and CDR2 are SGHNT and YYREEE (reference sequence). The ends lost 4 bases at V and 7 bases at J; junction bases unmatched: 9. The CDR3 here is CASSPGQGVRQPQHF. As DNA, the CDR3 is TGTGCCAGCAGCCCGGGACAGGGTGTGAGACAGCCCCAGCATTTT.

V gene TRBV7-9 combines with J gene TRBJ2-4; the D gene is possibly TRBD1 (7 bases). The CDR3 loop spans 15 amino acids. Germline V gives CDR1 SEHNR, CDR2 FQNEAQ (reference sequence). Trimming stripped 5 bases from V and 8 bases from J, with 19 bases between. As DNA, the CDR3 is TGTGCCAGCAGCCTGATCAGGGGGGCGAAGGACATTCAGTACTTC. Protein: CASSLIRGAKDIQYF.

The sample holds a few counts of this clone. V gene TRBV7-8 combines with J gene TRBJ1-5, with 8 nucleotides matching TRBD1. The J segment lost 5 bases and the V segment lost 3 bases, leaving 3 bases of the junction unmatched. The germline V gene encodes CDR1 SGHVS and CDR2 FQNEAQ. The CDR3 contains 14 residues. This CDR3 reads CASSFSGGDQPQHF. The CDR3 DNA follows: TGTGCCAGCAGCTTCTCAGGGGGCGATCAGCCCCAGCATTTT.

This clone has just a few counts. The chain combines TRBV6-1 with TRBJ2-7, with TRBD1 as a possible D gene (6 bases). CDR1 is MNHNS and CDR2 is SASEGT in the germline V gene. V gave up 2 bases and J gave up 3 bases, with 8 bases separating them. The CDR3 totals 13 residues. The CDR3 nucleotides read TGTGCCAGCAGTGAACAGGGGAACTACGAGCAGTACTTC. This gives the protein CASSEQGNYEQYF.

The V gene is TRBV6-1, the J gene TRBJ1-5; 8 nucleotides match TRBD1. Germline loops: CDR1 MNHNS, CDR2 SASEGT. CDR3 length equals 14 residues. Trimming took 8 bases from V and 5 from J; bases not matched to a gene: 8. The CDR3 sequence is CASLGTGFYQPQHF. The DNA for the CDR3 is TGTGCCAGCCTCGGGACAGGCTTCTATCAGCCCCAGCATTTT.

The chain employs TRBV28 and TRBJ1-5; 8 nucleotides align to TRBD1. The CDR3 has 13 residues. Germline trimming cut 10 bases from V and 5 bases from J; bases unmatched to any gene: 7. Germline CDR1 is MDHEN and CDR2 is SYDVKM. CDR3 loop: CATETGAHQPQHF. CDR3 DNA sequence: TGTGCCACCGAGACAGGGGCACATCAGCCCCAGCATTTT.

The chain carries TRBV30 and TRBJ1-5, with no clear D. CDR1 GTSNPN and CDR2 SVGIG come from the germline V gene (reference sequence). Trimming left V 0 bases short and J 0 bases short, with 6 bases between. CDR3 size: 14 residues. The chain's CDR3 is CAWSVGRSNQPQHF. The CDR3 DNA sequence: TGTGCCTGGAGTGTAGGGCGTAGCAATCAGCCCCAGCATTTT.

The chain employs TRBV18 and TRBJ2-7, with D possibly being TRBD1 (5 bases). This CDR3 has 12 amino acids. Germline loops: CDR1 KGHSH, CDR2 LQKENI. With 6 bases removed from V and 6 bases from J, the gap between germline ends came to 12 bases. In DNA form, the CDR3 reads TGTGCCAGCTCGTCCCAGGGAAGCGAGCAGTACTTC. This gives the protein CASSSQGSEQYF.

The V and J genes are TRBV6-6 and TRBJ1-4, with 7 bases lining up with TRBD1. CDR1 and CDR2 (germline): MNHNY, SVGAGI (reference sequence). The length of the CDR3 is 16 residues. Germline trimming cut 0 bases from V and 4 bases from J; bases unmatched to any gene: 5. The CDR3 DNA follows: TGTGCCAGCAGTTACTCGTCAGGGGGGGGTAATGAAAAACTGTTTTTT. Its protein product is CASSYSSGGGNEKLFF.

This chain joins TRBV7-2 and TRBJ1-3; 7 bases agree with TRBD1. The CDR3 totals 13 residues. Germline CDR1 SGHTA, CDR2 FQGNSA. J was trimmed by 4 bases and V by 4 bases; bases with no gene match: 1. The CDR3 DNA follows: TGTGCCAGCAGCTCGGGACAGGGAAACACCATATATTTT. Its translation is CASSSGQGNTIYF.

The V call is TRBV28, the J call TRBJ1-2; 9 bases map to TRBD1. The length of the CDR3 is 13 residues. Germline assignment: CDR1 MDHEN and CDR2 SYDVKM. J gave up 8 bases and V 6 bases, and 7 bases lay outside the gene matches. This CDR3 is CASSPGTGQGYTF. CDR3 bases: TGTGCCAGCAGCCCTGGGACAGGGCAGGGCTACACCTTC.

The chain couples TRBV6-6 to TRBJ2-1, with a possible D match to TRBD1 (7 bases). The V gene lost 5 bases and the J gene lost 9 bases, with 8 bases spanning the gap. This CDR3 spans 11 amino acids. Looked up from germline, CDR1 is MNHNY and CDR2 is SVGAGI (reference sequence). CDR3 nucleotides: TGTGCCAGCAGTCAGGGGGGTGAGCAGTTCTTC. It encodes CASSQGGEQFF.

The V gene is TRBV5-1, the J gene TRBJ2-7, with 13 bases that match TRBD2. The CDR3 consists of 14 residues. J gave up 5 bases and V 5 bases, and 4 bases lay outside the gene matches. Germline lookup yields CDR1 SGHRS and CDR2 YFSETQ. CDR3 sequence: CASRRTSGSDEQYF. The CDR3 bases are TGCGCCAGCAGAAGGACTAGCGGGAGTGACGAGCAGTACTTC. Full variable domain (missing parts from reference TRBV5-1 and TRBJ2-7): KAGVTQTPRYLIKTRGQQVTLSCSPISGHRSVSWYQQTPGQGLQFLFEYFSETQRNKGNFPGRFSGRQFSNSRSEMNVSTLELGDSALYLCASRRTSGSDEQYFGPGTRLTVT.

V gene TRBV10-3 combines with J gene TRBJ2-7, with D perhaps given as TRBD1 or TRBD2 (5 bases each). The V gene lost 3 bases and the J gene lost 5 bases, with 17 bases spanning the gap. CDR3 length equals 15 residues. Per germline, CDR1 ENHRY and CDR2 SYGVKD. DNA of the CDR3: TGTGCCATCAGTGATCCTCGGGGCAGCGGCGACGAGCAGTACTTC. This sequence encodes CAISDPRGSGDEQYF.

A word on this clone: Other DNA sequences from this sample encode an identical CDR3 as well. V usage is TRBV5-6 and J usage is TRBJ1-1; D is unclear. V lost 3 bases to trimming and J lost 1 base, with 7 bases between them. Germline assignment: CDR1 SGHDT and CDR2 YYEEEE. This CDR3 contains 13 residues. CDR3 loop: CASSYTKNTEAFF. In DNA form, the CDR3 reads TGTGCCAGCAGCTATACAAAGAACACTGAAGCTTTCTTT.